These 8 T cell receptor beta chains were all obtained from the same sample, sequenced in a study of T cells after posttransplantation cyclophosphamide. Libraries were prepared by immunoSEQ multiplex PCR; TCRdb keeps only in-frame clonotypes and omits some of them. Listed for the sample are around 35,000 clones, none seen a single time. The material sequenced was PBMCs. The receptors originated from a woman between 50 and 59 years old in good health and a related stem cell transplant donor.

This clone was picked up a small number of times. The chain uses TRBV2 and TRBJ1-1, with D maybe TRBD1 (5 bases). Per the germline V gene, CDR1 is SNHLY and CDR2 is FYNNEI. The CDR3 consists of 14 residues. Trimming removed 6 bases from V and 6 bases from J, with 17 bases in between. The CDR3 nucleotides are TGTGCCAGCAGCCGGGGGGGGAGCCAAGCTGAAGCTTTCTTT. Its protein is CASSRGGSQAEAFF.

This clone was detected many times. The chain combines TRBV24-1 with TRBJ2-1; D is possibly TRBD1 (6 bases). This CDR3 is built from 16 residues. The germline gives CDR1 KGHDR, CDR2 SFDVKD. V was trimmed by 4 bases and J by 0 bases, leaving 12 bases between them. CDR3 amino acids: CATSDQGSSSYNEQFF. The CDR3 bases are TGTGCCACCAGTGACCAGGGGTCGAGCTCCTACAATGAGCAGTTCTTC.

The table lists this clone with many counts. This rearrangement joins TRBV12-3 or TRBV12-4 to TRBJ2-7, with D perhaps matching TRBD1 (5 bases). V shed 4 bases and J shed 4 bases, with 8 bases lying between them. CDR3 length: 12 amino acids. CDR3 region: CASSSGSYEQYF. CDR3 coding DNA: TGTGCCAGCAGTTCAGGGTCTTACGAGCAGTACTTC.

This clone was seen many times. The genes are TRBV5-6 and TRBJ2-7; tentatively, D is TRBD1 (6 bases). V was trimmed by 4 bases and J by 2 bases, leaving 13 bases between them. The CDR3 is 14 residues long. Looked up from germline, CDR1 is SGHDT and CDR2 is YYEEEE. CDR3 in DNA: TGTGCCAGCAGCGCTACAGGGCCCCCCTACGAGCAGTACTTC. Its translation is CASSATGPPYEQYF.

Ten or more counts support this clone. This sequence joins TRBV4-2 and TRBJ2-1; 7 positions agree with TRBD2. The junction had 8 bases not matched to a gene; V was cut back by 3 bases and J by 0 bases. The CDR3 runs 17 residues. CDR1 LGHNA and CDR2 YNFKEQ come from the germline V gene. The CDR3 DNA reads TGTGCCAGCAGCCACCTCCTTGCGGGAGACTCCTACAATGAGCAGTTCTTC. Translating it yields CASSHLLAGDSYNEQFF.

This clone has a count of ten or more. A read error may produce the germline difference seen at one junction end. The chain links TRBV7-3 to TRBJ2-7; D not certain. The CDR3 sequence is 11 residues long. Germline CDR1 is SGHTA and CDR2 is FQGTGA. The CDR3, as DNA: TGTGCCAGCAGCTTTAACTACGTGCAGTACTTC. The encoded protein is CASSFNYVQYF.

This clone was counted at least ten times. The rearrangement uses TRBV6-1 and TRBJ2-2, with D possibly TRBD2 on 5 matching bases. The CDR3 is 13 residues long. Germline CDR1 reads MNHNS; CDR2 reads SASEGT. The V end lost 7 bases, the J end lost 1 base, and 7 bases lay between the germline ends. The CDR3 region has the DNA TGTGCCAGCAACGCGGGGAACACCGGGGAGCTGTTTTTT. It translates to CASNAGNTGELFF.

The CDR3 here is CASSLGLDETQYF. The DNA for the CDR3 is TGTGCCAGCAGTTTGGGACTAGACGAGACCCAGTACTTC. J is TRBJ2-5 and V is TRBV12-3 or TRBV12-4, with 8 positions matching TRBD2. This CDR3 region has 13 residues. V lost 3 bases, J lost 5 bases, and 2 bases stayed unmatched.